This T cell receptor (beta chain) stems from a study of T cells after yellow fever vaccination. Study at large: SMART-Seq v4 Ultra Low Input handled preparation of low-cell-number fractions.

This clonotype was seen a handful of times. Researchers made TCR cDNA using 5'RACE template switching, and this step added a universal primer site and UMIs. MiXCR, applied by TCRdb to the 5' RACE reads, yields one record per CDR3 protein. The data show around 530,000 distinct CDR3 sequences, approximately 16% seen once. The V gene end was trimmed by 3 bases and the J gene end by 6 bases; junction bases not matched to a gene: 10. CDR1 and CDR2 from the germline V gene are SEHNR and FQNEAQ (reference sequence). The length of the CDR3 is 16 residues. This TCR was sampled from a man younger than 35 who received the YFV17D yellow fever vaccine. The sample consisted of PBMCs, taken 5 days after the first yellow fever vaccination. V gene TRBV7-9 combines with J gene TRBJ2-1; TRBD1 matches at 8 bases. CDR3 region: CASSLSKRTGPNEQFF. As DNA, the CDR3 is TGTGCCAGCAGCTTGAGTAAAAGGACAGGGCCCAATGAGCAGTTCTTC.